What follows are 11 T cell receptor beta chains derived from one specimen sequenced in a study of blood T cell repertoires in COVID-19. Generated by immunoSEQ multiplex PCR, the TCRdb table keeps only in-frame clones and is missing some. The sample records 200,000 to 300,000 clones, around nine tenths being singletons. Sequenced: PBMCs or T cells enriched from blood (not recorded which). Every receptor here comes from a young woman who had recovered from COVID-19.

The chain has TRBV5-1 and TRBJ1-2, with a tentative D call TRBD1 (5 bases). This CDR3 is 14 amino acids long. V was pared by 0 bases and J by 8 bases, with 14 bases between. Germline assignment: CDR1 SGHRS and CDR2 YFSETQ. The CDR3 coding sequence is TGCGCCAGCAGCTTGGAACAGGCCCGCCTGGGCTACACCTTC. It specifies CASSLEQARLGYTF.

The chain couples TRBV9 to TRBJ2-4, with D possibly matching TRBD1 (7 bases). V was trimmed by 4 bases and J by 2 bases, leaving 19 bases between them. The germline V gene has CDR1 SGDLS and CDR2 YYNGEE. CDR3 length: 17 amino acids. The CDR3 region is CASSPGYSGGTKNIQYF. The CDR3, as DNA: TGTGCCAGCAGCCCGGGCTATTCAGGGGGGACCAAAAACATTCAGTACTTC.

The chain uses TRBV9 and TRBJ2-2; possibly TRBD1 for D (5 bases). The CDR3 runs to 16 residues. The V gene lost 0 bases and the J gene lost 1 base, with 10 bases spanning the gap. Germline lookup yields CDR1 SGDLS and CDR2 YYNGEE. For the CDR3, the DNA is TGTGCCAGCAGCGTAGCCAGGGCGGAGAACACCGGGGAGCTGTTTTTT. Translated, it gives CASSVARAENTGELFF.

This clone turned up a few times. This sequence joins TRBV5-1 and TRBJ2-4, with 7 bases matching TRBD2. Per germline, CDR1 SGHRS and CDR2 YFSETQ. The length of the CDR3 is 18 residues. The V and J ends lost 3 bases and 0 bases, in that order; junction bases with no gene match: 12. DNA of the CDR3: TGCGCCAGCAGCTCGCCCGGGGGGAGAGCTGGAGCCAAAAACATTCAGTACTTC. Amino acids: CASSSPGGRAGAKNIQYF.

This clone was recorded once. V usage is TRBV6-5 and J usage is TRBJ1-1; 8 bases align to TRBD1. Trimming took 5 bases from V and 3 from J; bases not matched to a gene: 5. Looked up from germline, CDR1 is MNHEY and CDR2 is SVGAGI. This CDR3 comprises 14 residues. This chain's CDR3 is CASSKDRAYTEAFF. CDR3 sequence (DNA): TGTGCCAGCAGTAAGGACAGGGCATACACTGAAGCTTTCTTT.

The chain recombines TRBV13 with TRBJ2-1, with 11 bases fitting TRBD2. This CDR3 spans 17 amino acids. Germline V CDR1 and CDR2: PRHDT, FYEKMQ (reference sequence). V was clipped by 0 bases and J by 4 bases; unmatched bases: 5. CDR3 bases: TGTGCCAGCAGCTTAGGACCCGGGACTAGCGGATACAATGAGCAGTTCTTC. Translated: CASSLGPGTSGYNEQFF.

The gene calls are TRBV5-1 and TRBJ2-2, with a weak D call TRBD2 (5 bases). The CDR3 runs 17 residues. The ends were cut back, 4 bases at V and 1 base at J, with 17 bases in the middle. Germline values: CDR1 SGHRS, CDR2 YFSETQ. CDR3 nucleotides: TGCGCCAGCAGCGATCACCCAGCGGTTGGGAACACCGGGGAGCTGTTTTTT. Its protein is CASSDHPAVGNTGELFF.

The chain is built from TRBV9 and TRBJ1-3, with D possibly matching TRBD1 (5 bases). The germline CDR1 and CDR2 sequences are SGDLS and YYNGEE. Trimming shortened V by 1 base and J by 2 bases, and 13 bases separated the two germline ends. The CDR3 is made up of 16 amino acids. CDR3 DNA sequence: TGTGCCAGCAGCGTATCTGGGGGGAGAACTGGAAACACCATATATTTT. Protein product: CASSVSGGRTGNTIYF.

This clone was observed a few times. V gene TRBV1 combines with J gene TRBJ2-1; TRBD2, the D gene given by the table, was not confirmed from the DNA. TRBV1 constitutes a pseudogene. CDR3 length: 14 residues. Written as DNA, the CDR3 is TGCACCTTTACTGCGGGAGTCAACTACAATGAGCAGTTCTTC. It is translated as CTFTAGVNYNEQFF.

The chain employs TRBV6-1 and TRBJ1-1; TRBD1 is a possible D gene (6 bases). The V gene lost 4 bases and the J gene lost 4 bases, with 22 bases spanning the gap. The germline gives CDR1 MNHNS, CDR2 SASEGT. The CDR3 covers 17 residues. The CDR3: CASSALYATGTGTEAFF. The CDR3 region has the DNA TGTGCCAGCAGTGCCCTTTATGCAACAGGGACGGGCACTGAAGCTTTCTTT.

CDR3 in amino acids: CASSLTSGTQETQYF. CDR3 bases: TGTGCCAGCTCACTGACTAGCGGAACCCAAGAGACCCAGTACTTC. The J gene is TRBJ2-5, the V gene TRBV18; 9 nucleotides agree with TRBD2. Unmatched junction bases numbered 4, after V lost 4 bases and J lost 1 base. Per germline, CDR1 KGHSH and CDR2 LQKENI. There are 15 residues in the CDR3.